This T cell receptor (beta chain) was documented in a study of regulatory T cells in long-lasting Graves disease. General study results and limits: Relative to newly diagnosed Graves' patients, persistent ones had lower TCR diversity.

There are 17 residues in the CDR3. Germline trimming cut 3 bases from V and 2 bases from J; bases unmatched to any gene: 8. Germline values: CDR1 SGHRS, CDR2 YFSETQ. The time point: persistent/refractory GD, antithyroid drugs over 5 years with positive TRAb. PBMC-derived RNA was used for the TCR library. The authors diagnosed Graves' disease using American Thyroid Association guidelines. With regard to this clonotype: Its antigen is currently unknown.

Sequencing libraries for TCR beta were prepared with iRepertoire HTBI primers and Arm-PCR of CDR3 regions. TCRdb called the multiplex PCR reads again in MiXCR, with one record for every CDR3 protein. The sample consists of 400,000 to 500,000 distinct CDR3 sequences, roughly a fifth of them appearing once. The genes are TRBV5-1 and TRBJ2-2; 9 bases are a match to TRBD2. The starting material was peripheral blood mononuclear cells (PBMCs), obtained when the disease was refractory, from a patient treated with antithyroid drugs. The receptor's source is a female donor with Graves disease. The CDR3 loop is CASSSTSGIKNTGELFF. The CDR3 region has the DNA TGCGCCAGCAGCTCGACTAGCGGAATAAAAAACACCGGGGAGCTGTTTTTT.